The present T cell receptor beta chain was sequenced within a study of response to subunit inactivated influenza vaccine. Study-level results: T cells newly recruited by each seasonal influenza vaccination are few, the authors suggested.

A remark on this clonotype: Its specificity is not known.

V was pared by 1 base and J by 2 bases, with 13 bases of the junction left unmatched. Germline CDR1 is SGHVS and CDR2 is FNYEAQ. The CDR3 loop spans 18 amino acids. TCRdb passed the RT-PCR reads through MiXCR, listing each CDR3 protein once. The data show about 520,000 distinct CDR3 sequences, 25% seen once. This TCR was sampled from a man in his fifties who received an inactivated influenza vaccine. The chain carries TRBV7-6 and TRBJ2-7, with 8 bases lining up with TRBD2. The specimen comprised CD4+ T cells sorted from PBMCs, sampled about 5 days after vaccination. The CDR3 sequence: CASSLGSGASGLTYEQYF. CDR3 in DNA: TGTGCCAGCAGCTTAGGGAGTGGAGCTAGCGGGTTGACCTACGAGCAGTACTTC.